This record concerns one T cell receptor (beta chain) sequence. The data were obtained in a study of blood T cell repertoires in COVID-19. Background on the study: Sources were T cells, B-cell-depleted T cells, or PBMCs; the material itself was cDNA or gDNA.

Profiled with immunoSEQ multiplex PCR; TCRdb holds only in-frame clones, not every one. The data hold about 150,000 clones, with 80% observed a single time. The CDR3 is 17 residues long. V gave up 1 base and J gave up 5 bases; unmatched junction bases: 4. The germline V gene encodes CDR1 SGHNT and CDR2 YENEEA. The sequence was obtained from a man aged 60 to 75 with active or convalescent COVID-19. The gene calls are TRBV11-3 and TRBJ2-2, with 13 bases that match TRBD2. Sequenced input: peripheral blood. The CDR3 DNA reads as TGTGCCAGCAGCTTAGGGACTAGCGGGAGTGGTACCGGGGAGCTGTTTTTT. This gives the protein CASSLGTSGSGTGELFF.